Below are 15 T cell receptor beta chains sequenced from a single sample in a study of blood T cell repertoires in COVID-19. TCRdb keeps only in-frame clones here, not all; method: immunoSEQ multiplex PCR. The sample yields tens of thousands of clones, about 91% seen once. The sequencing sample was made of peripheral blood. Receptors were obtained from a man aged 45 to 65 with acute or convalescent COVID-19.

The rearrangement uses TRBV9 and TRBJ1-1; possibly TRBD1 for D (5 bases). Germline V gene sequence: CDR1 SGDLS, CDR2 YYNGEE. Trimming cost V 4 bases and J 8 bases, with 15 bases left between them. This CDR3 spans 13 amino acids. Written as DNA, the CDR3 is TGTGCCAGCAGCCCCCAGGGTAGGTGGGAAGCTTTCTTT. Amino acid sequence: CASSPQGRWEAFF.

This sequence joins TRBV30 and TRBJ1-5; D possibly corresponds to TRBD1 (6 bases). The CDR3 is 13 residues long. V was shortened by 1 base and J by 6 bases, with 10 bases between the two germline ends. Per the germline V gene, CDR1 is GTSNPN and CDR2 is SVGIG (reference sequence). In nucleotides, the CDR3 is TGTGCCTGGAGTGGAGAACAGGGTCAGCCCCAGCATTTT. This encodes CAWSGEQGQPQHF.

This chain uses TRBV30 with TRBJ1-2, with D maybe TRBD1 (5 bases). The CDR3 consists of 11 residues. Trimming shortened V by 4 bases and J by 2 bases, and 5 bases separated the two germline ends. CDR1 and CDR2 from the germline V gene are GTSNPN and SVGIG (reference sequence). CDR3 DNA sequence: TGTGCCTGGACAGGGAACTATGGCTACACCTTC. Residues: CAWTGNYGYTF.

The CDR3 DNA is TGTGCCAGCAGTTACTCCCAGGGGTTTAGCTATGGCTACACCTTC. Translation: CASSYSQGFSYGYTF. This chain links TRBV6-6 with TRBJ1-2; D is perhaps TRBD1 (6 bases). The CDR3 runs 15 residues. Germline V gives CDR1 MNHNY, CDR2 SVGAGI (reference sequence). Trimming took 0 bases from V and 4 from J, leaving 12 bases between them.

The V call is TRBV5-6, the J call TRBJ2-3, with TRBD2 as a possible D gene (6 bases). The germline V gene has CDR1 SGHDT and CDR2 YYEEEE. CDR3 length: 17 amino acids. V gave up 1 base and J gave up 5 bases, with 20 bases separating them. The CDR3, as DNA: TGTGCCAGCAGCTTGATTGGGCGGGCCCGGCGGGGAGATACGCAGTATTTT. Translation gives CASSLIGRARRGDTQYF.

J is TRBJ2-6 and V is TRBV5-1; D gene unclear. The V end was cut by 3 bases, the J end by 0 bases, with 13 bases between. The CDR3 is 17 amino acids. Germline assignment: CDR1 SGHRS and CDR2 YFSETQ. The CDR3 reads CASSSRFSLSGANVLTF. In DNA, the CDR3 is TGCGCCAGCAGCTCCCGGTTCTCCCTCTCTGGGGCCAACGTCCTGACTTTC. The full variable domain, rest sourced from reference TRBV5-1 and TRBJ2-6, is KAGVTQTPRYLIKTRGQQVTLSCSPISGHRSVSWYQQTPGQGLQFLFEYFSETQRNKGNFPGRFSGRQFSNSRSEMNVSTLELGDSALYLCASSSRFSLSGANVLTFGAGSRLTVL.

The table lists this clone with a count of one. The DNA for the CDR3 is TGTGCCAGCTCACCCCCCCTCGTGGGACAGGTACCCTCTGGAAACACCATATATTTT. Its protein is CASSPPLVGQVPSGNTIYF. The chain joins TRBV18 to TRBJ1-3; TRBD1 matches at 8 bases. The J segment lost 0 bases and the V segment lost 3 bases, leaving 13 bases of the junction unmatched. CDR1 and CDR2 (germline): KGHSH, LQKENI. The length of the CDR3 is 19 residues.

The chain joins TRBV4-1 to TRBJ1-2, with D tentatively TRBD1 (5 bases). This CDR3 is 15 amino acids long. CDR1 and CDR2 from the germline V gene are MGHRA and YSYEKL. The V gene lost 2 bases and the J gene lost 1 base, with 11 bases spanning the gap. CDR3 sequence (DNA): TGCGCCAGCAGCCAATTGACAGCTTTTAACTATGGCTACACCTTC. Translating gives CASSQLTAFNYGYTF.

The rearrangement joins TRBV5-4 to TRBJ1-2, with 9 bases lining up with TRBD1. V was clipped by 3 bases and J by 3 bases; unmatched bases: 3. This CDR3 contains 14 residues. Germline V CDR1 and CDR2: SGHNT, YYREEE (reference sequence). The CDR3 sequence is CASSSRTGDYGYTF. In nucleotides, the CDR3 is TGTGCCAGCAGCTCGCGGACAGGGGACTATGGCTACACCTTC.

The V gene is TRBV6-5, the J gene TRBJ1-4; D call uncertain. Per the germline V gene, CDR1 is MNHEY and CDR2 is SVGAGI. V was clipped by 2 bases and J by 0 bases, with 7 bases between them. The CDR3 totals 15 residues. CDR3 protein: CASSYRTATNEKLFF. The CDR3 coding sequence is TGTGCCAGCAGTTACAGGACTGCAACTAATGAAAAACTGTTTTTT.

The V gene is TRBV30, the J gene TRBJ1-6; 7 bases fit TRBD1. Germline V gene sequence: CDR1 GTSNPN, CDR2 SVGIG (reference sequence). V shed 1 base and J 5 bases; nucleotides not matched to a gene: 5. The CDR3 has 15 amino acids. CDR3 in DNA: TGTGCCTGGAGTGAACTGACAGGGAATAATTCACCCCTCCACTTT. This translates into CAWSELTGNNSPLHF.

The rearrangement joins TRBV10-3 to TRBJ1-1, with D possibly TRBD1 on 5 matching bases. V gave up 3 bases and J gave up 7 bases, with 21 bases separating them. This CDR3 is 16 amino acids long. Per germline, CDR1 ENHRY and CDR2 SYGVKD. CDR3 region: CAISDNGQGFKNEAFF. The CDR3 nucleotides read TGTGCCATCAGTGATAATGGGCAGGGATTTAAAAATGAAGCTTTCTTT.

The V and J genes are TRBV28 and TRBJ2-5, with 12 bases aligning to TRBD2. Germline V gives CDR1 MDHEN, CDR2 SYDVKM. The V gene end was trimmed by 5 bases and the J gene end by 5 bases; junction bases not matched to a gene: 3. This CDR3 has 14 amino acids. The CDR3 protein is CASSRTSGVETQYF. Here the CDR3 DNA reads TGTGCCAGCAGTCGGACTAGCGGGGTTGAGACCCAGTACTTC.

The chain joins TRBV7-2 to TRBJ2-6; 8 bases are a match to TRBD2. The CDR3 runs to 16 residues. V shed 2 bases, J shed 2 bases, and the junction held 2 bases outside the gene matches. Germline CDR1 reads SGHTA; CDR2 reads FQGNSA. The CDR3 coding sequence is TGTGCCAGCAGCTTAAGCGGGAGTGCTGGGGCCAACGTCCTGACTTTC. Protein product: CASSLSGSAGANVLTF.

CDR3 sequence (DNA): TGTGCCAGCTCACCCGACAGGCCCCGGAGCTCCTATAATTCACCCCTCCACTTT. The encoded protein is CASSPDRPRSSYNSPLHF. This chain uses TRBV18 with TRBJ1-6, with D possibly matching TRBD1 (6 bases). CDR1 KGHSH and CDR2 LQKENI come from the germline V gene. CDR3 length: 18 amino acids. The V and J ends lost 3 bases and 0 bases respectively, with 15 bases between them.